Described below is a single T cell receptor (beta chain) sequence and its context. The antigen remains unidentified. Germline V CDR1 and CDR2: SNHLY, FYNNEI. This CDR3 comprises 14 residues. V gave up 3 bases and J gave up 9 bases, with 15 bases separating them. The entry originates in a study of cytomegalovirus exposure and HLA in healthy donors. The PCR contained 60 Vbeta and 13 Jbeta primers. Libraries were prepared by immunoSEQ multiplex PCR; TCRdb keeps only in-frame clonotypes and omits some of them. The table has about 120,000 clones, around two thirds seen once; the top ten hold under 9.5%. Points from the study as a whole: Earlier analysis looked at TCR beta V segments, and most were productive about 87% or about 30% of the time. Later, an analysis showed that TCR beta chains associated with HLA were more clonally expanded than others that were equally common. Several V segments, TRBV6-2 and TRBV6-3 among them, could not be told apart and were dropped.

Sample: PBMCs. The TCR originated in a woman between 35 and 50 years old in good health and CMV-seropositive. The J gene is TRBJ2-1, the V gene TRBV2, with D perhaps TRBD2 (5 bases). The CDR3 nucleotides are TGTGCCAGCAGTGAGCAGACTGTCCGGGGTGAGCAGTTCTTC. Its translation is CASSEQTVRGEQFF. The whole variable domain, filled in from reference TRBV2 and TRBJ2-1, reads EPEVTQTPSHQVTQMGQEVILRCVPISNHLYFYWYRQILGQKVEFLVSFYNNEISEKSEIFDDQFSVERPDGSNFTLKIRSTKLEDSAMYFCASSEQTVRGEQFFGPGTRLTVL.